What follows are 29 T cell receptor beta chains derived from one specimen sequenced in a study of Ad26.COV2.S vaccination and SARS-CoV-2 variants. This sample's treatment: approximately 18 received Ad26.COV2.S at low or high dose, single or two shots; roughly 5 received placebo; per-sample allocation not given. Sampling occurred on day 63 after the first vaccine or placebo injection. Clones were read by immunoSEQ multiplex PCR, and TCRdb kept only the in-frame ones, dropping some. The sample yields fewer than 800,000 clones, 80% to 90% seen once. The starting material was peripheral blood, obtained in a trial of Ad26.COV2.S vaccine versus placebo. The receptors shown here come from a person between 18 and 65 years old who received the Ad26.COV2.S COVID-19 vaccine or a placebo.

The chain is built from TRBV18 and TRBJ1-4; 7 bases align to TRBD1. The CDR3 runs to 14 residues. Germline CDR1 and CDR2: KGHSH and LQKENI. The junction had 5 bases not matched to a gene; V was cut back by 2 bases and J by 8 bases. CDR3 protein: CASSPDRVIEKLFF. The CDR3 DNA is TGTGCCAGCTCACCAGACAGGGTAATCGAAAAACTGTTTTTT. The full variable domain, with the rest looked up from reference TRBV18 and TRBJ1-4, is NAGVMQNPRHLVRRRGQEARLRCSPMKGHSHVYWYRQLPEEGLKFMVYLQKENIIDESGMPKERFSAEFPKEGPSILRIQQVVRGDSAAYFCASSPDRVIEKLFFGSGTQLSVL.

This chain connects TRBV15 to TRBJ2-5; no clear D. V lost 7 bases and J 2 bases, leaving 14 bases between the germline ends. Germline values: CDR1 LNHNV, CDR2 YYDKDF (reference sequence). This CDR3 comprises 14 residues. In nucleotides, the CDR3 is TGTGCCACCATGACGTTCGGGCAGCAAGAGACCCAGTACTTC. Protein: CATMTFGQQETQYF.

The chain carries TRBV10-3 and TRBJ1-6; no firm D call. Between the trimmed V and J ends, which lost 6 bases and 9 bases, there was a span of 12 bases. There are 13 residues in the CDR3. CDR1 and CDR2 from the germline V gene are ENHRY and SYGVKD. The CDR3 loop reads CAIRLDFGSPLHF. The DNA of the CDR3 is TGTGCCATCAGACTGGACTTCGGTTCACCCCTCCACTTT.

The chain joins TRBV7-9 to TRBJ2-4; 7 bases are a match to TRBD2. The CDR3 has 11 amino acids. V lost 4 bases, J lost 14 bases, and 5 bases stayed unmatched. Germline V gene sequence: CDR1 SEHNR, CDR2 FQNEAQ (reference sequence). The CDR3 nucleotides read TGTGCCAGCAGCTCTGGACTAGGGGAGTACTTC. It codes for CASSSGLGEYF.

The V gene is TRBV29-1, the J gene TRBJ2-1; D may be TRBD1 or TRBD2 (7 bases each). V dropped 7 bases and J dropped 5 bases, with 12 bases sitting between them. This CDR3 contains 12 residues. Germline V CDR1 and CDR2: SQVTM, ANQGSEA. The CDR3 loop is CSAGGVDNEQFF. CDR3 coding DNA: TGCAGCGCAGGGGGGGTTGACAATGAGCAGTTCTTC.

In its sample, this clone was seen once. The chain uses TRBV2 and TRBJ2-1; D is ambiguous. V was trimmed by 8 bases and J by 8 bases, leaving 13 bases between them. Germline V gene data show CDR1 as SNHLY and CDR2 as FYNNEI. This CDR3 is 12 amino acids long. CDR3 amino acids: CASRRFLDEQFF. CDR3 nucleotides: TGTGCCAGCCGACGGTTTCTGGATGAGCAGTTCTTC.

With regard to this clone: One junction end does not reproduce the germline sequence, and a read error may be involved. The CDR3 sequence is CASIYRGGDTQYF. CDR3 in DNA: TGTGCCAGCATTTACAGGGGCGGGGATACGCAGTATTTT. This chain links TRBV6-5 with TRBJ2-3; 7 bases fit TRBD1. Germline CDR1 is MNHEY and CDR2 is SVGAGI. The CDR3 consists of 13 residues.

The chain couples TRBV6-1 to TRBJ2-1; 7 nucleotides agree with TRBD2. Germline-derived CDR1 and CDR2 are MNHNS and SASEGT. The V gene end was trimmed by 2 bases and the J gene end by 5 bases; junction bases not matched to a gene: 9. CDR3 length: 16 residues. The CDR3 DNA is TGTGCCAGCAGTGAATCTAGGGCTAGCGGTAACAATGAGCAGTTCTTC. This sequence encodes CASSESRASGNNEQFF.

The genes are TRBV19 and TRBJ2-1; 12 bases are a match to TRBD2. Germline V CDR1 and CDR2: LNHDA, SQIVND (reference sequence). V trimming: 3 bases; J trimming: 4 bases; junction bases outside the gene matches: 4. This CDR3 region has 16 residues. The CDR3 nucleotides read TGTGCCAGTAGTATTCGGCTAGCGGGGGGGTACAATGAGCAGTTCTTC. Translated: CASSIRLAGGYNEQFF. Combining the CDR3 with reference TRBV19 and TRBJ2-1 gives the whole variable domain DGGITQSPKYLFRKEGQNVTLSCEQNLNHDAMYWYRQDPGQGLRLIYYSQIVNDFQKGDIAEGYSVSREKKESFPLTVTSAQKNPTAFYLCASSIRLAGGYNEQFFGPGTRLTVL.

The chain couples TRBV9 to TRBJ1-1; maybe TRBD1 (5 bases). CDR3 length: 12 amino acids. Germline CDR1 reads SGDLS; CDR2 reads YYNGEE. The V end was cut by 6 bases, the J end by 7 bases, with 13 bases between. CDR3 coding DNA: TGTGCCAGCAAGAGCCGGGACGGTGAAGCTTTCTTT. Its translation is CASKSRDGEAFF.

The genes are TRBV15 and TRBJ1-1, with a tentative D call TRBD1 (6 bases). V gave up 5 bases and J gave up 4 bases, with 8 bases separating them. CDR3 size: 12 residues. The germline gives CDR1 LNHNV, CDR2 YYDKDF (reference sequence). The CDR3: CATSAQGTEAFF. As DNA, the CDR3 is TGTGCCACCAGCGCACAGGGCACTGAAGCTTTCTTT.

The genes are TRBV18 and TRBJ1-4; weak D call: TRBD1 (6 bases). The germline V gene has CDR1 KGHSH and CDR2 LQKENI. V was shortened by 6 bases and J by 7 bases, with 18 bases between the two germline ends. The CDR3 extends over 15 amino acids. CDR3 sequence (DNA): TGTGCCAGCTCGCCCCGAGGGGGGGAAGTTGAAAAACTGTTTTTT. Its translation is CASSPRGGEVEKLFF.

This clone appeared a single time. The J gene is TRBJ2-7, the V gene TRBV5-1; D gene uncertain. The germline gives CDR1 SGHRS, CDR2 YFSETQ. The CDR3 totals 14 residues. The germline V and J ends were trimmed by 2 bases and 2 bases, with 11 bases remaining between them. CDR3 amino acids: CASSFGATPYEQYF. The CDR3 DNA reads TGCGCCAGCAGCTTTGGAGCAACCCCCTACGAGCAGTACTTC.

This clone is a singleton in its sample. The chain carries TRBV7-3 and TRBJ2-2, with D hard to call. CDR3 length: 12 residues. Germline CDR1 reads SGHTA; CDR2 reads FQGTGA. V was clipped by 3 bases and J by 6 bases, with 5 bases between them. The CDR3 here is CASSFIAGELFF. CDR3 coding DNA: TGTGCCAGCAGCTTTATCGCCGGGGAGCTGTTTTTT. Full variable domain (rest looked up from reference TRBV7-3 and TRBJ2-2): GAGVSQTPSNKVTEKGKYVELRCDPISGHTALYWYRQSLGQGPEFLIYFQGTGAADDSGLPNDRFFAVRPEGSVSTLKIQRTERGDSAVYLCASSFIAGELFFGEGSRLTVL.

CDR3 DNA sequence: TGTGCCAGCGGACGGCAGGGGGCCCTACATAACACTGAAGCTTTCTTT. Protein sequence: CASGRQGALHNTEAFF. This chain links TRBV5-4 with TRBJ1-1, with 8 bases matching TRBD1. This CDR3 has 16 residues. J lost 2 bases, V lost 7 bases, and 13 bases had no gene match. Germline loops: CDR1 SGHNT, CDR2 YYREEE (reference sequence).

This clone is a singleton in its sample. Other DNA sequences of this sample code for an identical CDR3. The chain links TRBV11-2 to TRBJ2-7; TRBD1 might be the D (6 bases). The V gene lost 4 bases and the J gene lost 2 bases, with 12 bases spanning the gap. The CDR3 consists of 14 residues. Germline values: CDR1 SGHAT, CDR2 FQNNGV. This CDR3 reads CASSSTGTTYEQYF. The CDR3 DNA reads as TGTGCCAGCAGCTCCACCGGGACAACCTACGAGCAGTACTTC.

The rearrangement links TRBV6-5 to TRBJ1-3, with 7 bases matching TRBD1. The CDR3 has 15 residues. The germline gives CDR1 MNHEY, CDR2 SVGAGI. V gave up 6 bases and J gave up 0 bases; unmatched junction bases: 5. The CDR3 DNA is TGTGCCAGCAGCCACGACAGGGACTCTGGAAACACCATATATTTT. Residues: CASSHDRDSGNTIYF.

This clone was seen only once. The chain employs TRBV6-4 and TRBJ2-1; TRBD2 matches at 7 bases. V was pared by 3 bases and J by 7 bases, with 9 bases of the junction left unmatched. This CDR3 spans 15 amino acids. Per the germline V gene, CDR1 is MRHNA and CDR2 is SNTAGT. In DNA, the CDR3 is TGTGCCAGCAGTGAGGTGGGAGGGCTTGGGAATGAGCAGTTCTTC. Protein product: CASSEVGGLGNEQFF.

In the case of this clone: The sample has other DNA sequences that encode this CDR3 too. This chain uses TRBV24-1 with TRBJ1-2, with a tentative D call TRBD1 (6 bases). CDR1 is KGHDR, CDR2 SFDVKD, per germline. Trimming took off 4 bases at V and 4 bases at J, with 9 bases between the two ends. CDR3 length: 13 residues. The CDR3 sequence: CATSDPDSYGYTF. For the CDR3, the DNA is TGTGCCACCAGTGACCCGGACAGCTATGGCTACACCTTC.

The V gene is TRBV5-1, the J gene TRBJ2-5; perhaps TRBD2 as D (6 bases). The CDR3 is 15 residues long. V was trimmed by 2 bases and J by 4 bases, leaving 15 bases between them. Per the germline V gene, CDR1 is SGHRS and CDR2 is YFSETQ. The CDR3 sequence is CASSFGPFGGETQYF. In DNA form, the CDR3 reads TGCGCCAGCAGCTTCGGACCCTTCGGGGGAGAGACCCAGTACTTC.

The genes are TRBV6-6 and TRBJ2-7; no firm D call. Germline loops: CDR1 MNHNY, CDR2 SVGAGI (reference sequence). The CDR3 runs 12 residues. V lost 4 bases to trimming and J lost 4 bases, with 8 bases between them. CDR3 nucleotides: TGTGCCAGCAGTTCACAGAGGTACGAGCAGTACTTC. This encodes CASSSQRYEQYF.

In DNA, the CDR3 is TGTGCCAGCAGCTCCCCTAGCGGGAGGCGGGCCGGGGAGCTGTTTTTT. Translating it yields CASSSPSGRRAGELFF. The chain uses TRBV5-6 and TRBJ2-2, with TRBD2 matching over 11 bases. The V segment lost 3 bases and the J segment 6 bases; nucleotides outside the gene matches: 7. From germline, CDR1 is SGHDT and CDR2 YYEEEE. CDR3 size: 16 residues.

The chain links TRBV7-6 to TRBJ1-5; TRBD1 agrees at 9 bases. This CDR3 has 15 residues. V shed 5 bases and J 3 bases; nucleotides not matched to a gene: 5. Germline CDR1 SGHVS, CDR2 FNYEAQ. CDR3 sequence (DNA): TGTGCCAGCAGCCCGGGGGACAGGGCCAATCAGCCCCAGCATTTT. It translates to CASSPGDRANQPQHF.

The chain recombines TRBV19 with TRBJ1-5; D gene uncertain. In germline, CDR1 is LNHDA, CDR2 SQIVND (reference sequence). V was clipped by 6 bases and J by 0 bases, with 6 bases between them. The CDR3 consists of 13 residues. The DNA of the CDR3 is TGTGCCAGTAGGGATTATAGCAATCAGCCCCAGCATTTT. Its translation: CASRDYSNQPQHF.

The rearrangement uses TRBV20-1 and TRBJ1-2; no firm D call. The CDR3 has 15 residues. V lost 3 bases and J 2 bases, leaving 16 bases between the germline ends. Germline CDR1 and CDR2: DFQATT and SNEGSKA (reference sequence). CDR3 region: CSASRGSPVNYGYTF. DNA of the CDR3: TGCAGTGCTAGTCGAGGCAGTCCCGTAAACTATGGCTACACCTTC.

The genes are TRBV27 and TRBJ2-7, with 7 positions matching TRBD1. The germline gives CDR1 MNHEY, CDR2 SMNVEV (reference sequence). CDR3 size: 14 residues. After removal of 3 bases from V and 4 bases from J, the junction contained 6 bases not matched to a gene. The CDR3: CASSLTGISYEQYF. DNA for the CDR3: TGTGCCAGCAGTTTGACAGGGATTTCGTACGAGCAGTACTTC.

Concerning this clone itself: The sample carries other DNA sequences with the same CDR3. This chain uses TRBV20-1 with TRBJ1-5, with D hard to call. Germline V gene data show CDR1 as DFQATT and CDR2 as SNEGSKA (reference sequence). V lost 0 bases and J 3 bases, leaving 0 bases between the germline ends. The CDR3 is 11 amino acids. The CDR3, as DNA: TGCAGTGCTAGAGACAATCAGCCCCAGCATTTT. Its translation: CSARDNQPQHF.

CDR3 sequence (DNA): TGTGCCAGCAGCTCTAGGACTAGCGGGAGGGGCACAGATACGCAGTATTTT. Translated: CASSSRTSGRGTDTQYF. The chain carries TRBV5-4 and TRBJ2-3; 15 bases are a match to TRBD2. Germline loops: CDR1 SGHNT, CDR2 YYREEE (reference sequence). With V trimmed by 3 bases and J by 1 base, 3 bases remained unmatched. CDR3 length equals 17 residues. Looking up the rest from reference TRBV5-4 and TRBJ2-3 gives the full variable domain: ETGVTQSPTHLIKTRGQQVTLRCSSQSGHNTVSWYQQALGQGPQFIFQYYREEENGRGNFPPRFSGLQFPNYSSELNVNALELDDSALYLCASSSRTSGRGTDTQYFGPGTRLTVL.

This clone was seen only a few times. V usage is TRBV6-5 and J usage is TRBJ1-2, with D tentatively TRBD1 (6 bases). This CDR3 is 15 amino acids long. Germline V gene data show CDR1 as MNHEY and CDR2 as SVGAGI. V lost 8 bases and J 4 bases, leaving 20 bases between the germline ends. Written as DNA, the CDR3 is TGTGCCAGCGCAGAAACACAGGGTGACCTCTATGGCTACACCTTC. It encodes CASAETQGDLYGYTF.